Here is one T cell receptor (beta chain) with its context. Single viable CD3+CD4+CD8-CD45RO+ cells were sorted as the memory CD4+ T cells. The sample belongs to a study of memory CD4+ T cells and cytomegalovirus serostatus. The V segment lost 2 bases and the J segment 5 bases; nucleotides outside the gene matches: 6. Looked up from germline, CDR1 is SGHAT and CDR2 is FQDESV (reference sequence). CDR3 length: 15 amino acids. TCRdb keeps only in-frame clones here, not all; method: immunoSEQ multiplex PCR. The table lists about 44,000 clones, less than 85% of them singletons, with around 2% in the top ten.

The chain couples TRBV11-1 to TRBJ2-7, with 10 bases aligning to TRBD2. This TCR was recovered from an adult in good health and CMV-seronegative. Material: memory CD4+ T cells from blood. DNA for the CDR3: TGTGCCAGCAGCTTACTAGCGGGGGCCCGGGACGAGCAGTACTTC. It codes for CASSLLAGARDEQYF.